The rows below give T cell receptor beta chains drawn from one sample of a study of Graves' ophthalmopathy and Graves' hyperthyroidism. TCRdb re-analysed the multiplex PCR reads in MiXCR, keeping a single row per CDR3 protein. The sample holds approximately 1.2 million distinct CDR3 sequences, about two fifths seen once. The sequenced sample was peripheral blood or thyroid tissue (not recorded which). These receptors were collected from an adult man with Graves' hyperthyroidism. CDR3s include the opening cysteine and the closing phenylalanine or tryptophan. Expanded clones get a size class; other rows say once, few or many, or leave the size out.

V gene: TRBV7-2
CDR3 length: 14
clone size: many
CDR3 protein: CASSFTGQGYEQYF

V gene: TRBV7-9
CDR3 length: 17
clone size: many
CDR3 protein: CASSLEAGRSSGNTIYF

V gene: TRBV11-2
CDR3 length: 15
clone size: .
CDR3 protein: CASSLGPNPGETQYF

V gene: TRBV5-1
CDR3 length: 12
clone size: many
CDR3 protein: CASSPDRYGYTF

V gene: TRBV7-6
CDR3 length: 15
clone size: many
CDR3 protein: CASSLATGAGNTIYF

V gene: TRBV10-3
CDR3 length: 13
clone size: .
CDR3 protein: CAIRGGQKEKLFF

V gene: TRBV20-1
CDR3 length: 15
clone size: few
CDR3 protein: CSARNGQGLSYEQYF

V gene: TRBV7-8
CDR3 length: 12
clone size: .
CDR3 protein: CASTRGGTEAFF

V gene: TRBV10-2
CDR3 length: 14
clone size: .
CDR3 protein: CASSPGPNSYEQYF

V gene: TRBV10-3
CDR3 length: 12
clone size: once
CDR3 protein: CASSDDRFRQYF

V gene: TRBV10-3
CDR3 length: 12
clone size: .
CDR3 protein: CAISESGNTIYF

V gene: TRBV5-6
CDR3 length: 15
clone size: many
CDR3 protein: CASSLRTGGSSPLHF

V gene: TRBV10-3
CDR3 length: 13
clone size: once
CDR3 protein: CASSPQGGGEQYF

V gene: TRBV7-2
CDR3 length: 15
clone size: few
CDR3 protein: CASSGTHLVDYEQYF

V gene: TRBV29-1
CDR3 length: 13
clone size: many
CDR3 protein: CSVEVGMNTEAFF

V gene: TRBV27
CDR3 length: 11
clone size: once
CDR3 protein: CASSSGYEAFF

V gene: TRBV10-3
CDR3 length: 14
clone size: .
CDR3 protein: CAISDEDRVSGYTF

V gene: TRBV2
CDR3 length: 14
clone size: few
CDR3 protein: CASSGTKPSYEQYF

V gene: TRBV7-9
CDR3 length: 14
clone size: .
CDR3 protein: CASMGSPTSYEQYF

V gene: TRBV20-1
CDR3 length: 18
clone size: many
CDR3 protein: CSARSVSGGLSGANVLTF

V gene: TRBV12-3/TRBV12-4
CDR3 length: 13
clone size: .
CDR3 protein: CASSFKPNQPQHF

V gene: TRBV19
CDR3 length: 14
clone size: .
CDR3 protein: CASGGQSQDTEAFF

V gene: TRBV20-1
CDR3 length: 14
clone size: many
CDR3 protein: CSAAPIGQTYEQYF

V gene: TRBV29-1
CDR3 length: 14
clone size: .
CDR3 protein: CSVRTGGSLDTIYF

V gene: TRBV6-2/TRBV6-3
CDR3 length: 14
clone size: .
CDR3 protein: CASSYAGFSYEQYF

V gene: TRBV20-1
CDR3 length: 13
clone size: .
CDR3 protein: CSARGDTGDEQYF

V gene: TRBV7-2
CDR3 length: 16
clone size: .
CDR3 protein: CASSRAGGLYSYEQYF

V gene: TRBV7-8
CDR3 length: 16
clone size: many
CDR3 protein: CASSLAGQGQGGEQYF

V gene: TRBV10-3
CDR3 length: 14
clone size: .
CDR3 protein: CASSYRAGIYGYTF